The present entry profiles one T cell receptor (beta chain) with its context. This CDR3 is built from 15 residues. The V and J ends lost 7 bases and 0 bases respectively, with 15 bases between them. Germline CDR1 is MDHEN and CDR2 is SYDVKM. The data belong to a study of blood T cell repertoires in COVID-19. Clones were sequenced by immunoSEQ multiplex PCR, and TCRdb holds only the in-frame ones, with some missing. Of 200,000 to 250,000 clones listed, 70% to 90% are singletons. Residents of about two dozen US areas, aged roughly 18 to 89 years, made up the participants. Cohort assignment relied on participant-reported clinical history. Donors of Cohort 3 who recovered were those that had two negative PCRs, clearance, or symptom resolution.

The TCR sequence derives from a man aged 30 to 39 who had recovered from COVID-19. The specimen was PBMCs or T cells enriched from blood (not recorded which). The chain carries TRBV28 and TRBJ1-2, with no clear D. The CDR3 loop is CASTPAGSSNYGYTF. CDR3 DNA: TGTGCCAGCACCCCTGCGGGTTCTTCTAACTATGGCTACACCTTC.